The text below deals with one TCR beta chain. This clonotype appeared a few times. Its binding antigen is unknown. It has no much larger one-base neighbor in the sample; base qualities were not kept. The instrument was an Illumina NovaSeq 6000. cDNA libraries for TCRalpha and TCRbeta were prepared by 5'RACE using constant-segment primers, with sample barcodes and unique molecular identifiers added. Trizol reagent was used to extract RNA from every sample. Amplification of the libraries took two PCR steps, and the second step added a second sample barcode plus Illumina TruSeq adapters. Sequencing of libraries was performed on an Illumina NovaSeq with 2 x 150 bp paired-end reads. Turning to the authors' computational methods: With migec v1.2.7, reads were demultiplexed and then collapsed into UMI-guided consensus sequences. With mixcr v2.1.11, UMI consensuses were aligned to TRA and TRB V and J templates and assembled into clonotypes. Clonotypes were classified as expanded or contracted when called significant by both edgeR and NoisET, with noise models trained on biological replicates. For edgeR calls, the cutoffs were a false discovery rate-adjusted p below 0.01 and a log2 fold-change threshold of 1. PCA with hierarchical clustering of max-normalized trajectories of the 1000 most abundant clonotypes was used as exploratory dynamics analysis. Each responding clone was given a CD4 or CD8 phenotype based on the CD4+ and CD8+ repertoires, which had been sequenced separately. In-frame beta chains were kept once TCRdb had trimmed the public reads at Q25 with fastp and called clones with MiXCR. Merged by CDR3 protein, the rows form single entries marked with the most common genes and DNA. These V and J calls rely on TCRdb rather than the paper's analysis. This sample is represented by 300,000 to 400,000 distinct CDR3 sequences; 20% to 25% of them were singletons. Of the sample, 12% falls within the top ten clones.

The CDR3 sequence holds 12 residues, the cysteine and phenylalanine included. Solely the CDR3 DNA is kept, with 36 bases framed from the first base. V and J are truncated by 3 bases and 2 bases respectively, leaving an intervening sequence of 8 bases. CDR1 and CDR2 (DFQATT, SNEGSKA) derive from the germline V gene (reference sequence). Ficoll-Paque density gradient centrifugation was used to isolate PBMCs. The entry originates in a study of T-cell memory formation after mild COVID-19 (dated by TCRdb to about 2021). At the level of the whole study: TCR sequence clusters from the two donors were found to be largely donor specific. Longitudinal TCRalpha and TCRbeta repertoire sequencing tracked T-cell clones expanding and contracting after mild COVID-19 in a couple of donors. The cohort comprised two young, previously healthy adult volunteers, one female and one male. The investigation overall reported the following: Clones that contracted from day 15 to 85 showed balanced CD4/CD8 phenotypes, whereas a second wave of clones that expanded from day 15 to 37 leaned towards CD4+. Only a couple of mild cases were covered by the study, and larger cohorts that include severe cases with pre-infection samples were considered necessary. The second-wave clones that peaked on day 37 were not confirmed to be SARS-CoV-2 specific. The detection of some responding clones in pre-infection memory suggests that pre-existing cross-reactive memory T cells joined the SARS-CoV-2 response. Contracting CD4+ clones appeared mostly in the CM and EM memory subsets, whereas CD8+ clones were enriched in EMRA.

This clonotype was sampled from an adult woman who had mild COVID-19 (a few samples of this study predate the infection). The sample titles of this study are shuffled in the database, so cell type and time point are left out; the donor was told from shared clones. The rearranged segments are TRBV20-1 and TRBJ2-7; the D gene cannot be resolved reliably. What was sequenced was PBMCs or a T cell subset sorted from them (not recorded which). The sequence in DNA is TGCAGTGCTAGTTGGGAAACCTACGAGCAGTACTTC. Translation gives CSASWETYEQYF.